A single sample is the source of the 14 T cell receptor beta chains below, sequenced in a study of blood T cell repertoires in COVID-19. The assay was immunoSEQ multiplex PCR, and TCRdb's table has in-frame clones only and misses some. The sample yields tens of thousands of clones, around 87% seen once. The sequenced sample was peripheral blood. The receptor set was obtained from a man aged 60-69 years with active COVID-19.

V usage is TRBV23-1 and J usage is TRBJ2-7; 8 bases fit TRBD1. TRBV23-1 is flagged as an ORF with uncertain function. The V segment lost 7 bases and the J segment 6 bases; nucleotides outside the gene matches: 5. This CDR3 region has 12 residues. The CDR3 loop is CASNDRGPEQYF. The DNA of the CDR3 is TGCGCCAGCAACGACAGGGGACCCGAGCAGTACTTC.

The chain joins TRBV9 to TRBJ2-7, with D perhaps TRBD2 (6 bases). CDR3 size: 13 residues. Looked up from germline, CDR1 is SGDLS and CDR2 is YYNGEE. V lost 4 bases to trimming and J lost 7 bases, with 15 bases between them. CDR3 in DNA: TGTGCCAGCAGCAGGTCGGGCGCGGGGGAGCAGTACTTC. It yields the protein CASSRSGAGEQYF.

The CDR3 is CASSLEGQRQETQYF. The CDR3 region has the DNA TGCGCCAGCAGCTTGGAGGGACAGAGGCAAGAGACCCAGTACTTC. This sequence joins TRBV5-1 and TRBJ2-5, with 7 bases fitting TRBD1. This CDR3 spans 15 amino acids. Germline CDR1 SGHRS, CDR2 YFSETQ. The V gene end was trimmed by 0 bases and the J gene end by 2 bases; junction bases not matched to a gene: 4.

The genes are TRBV24-1 and TRBJ2-3; TRBD2 might be the D (7 bases). CDR1 is KGHDR, CDR2 SFDVKD, per germline. The ends were cut back, 5 bases at V and 10 bases at J, with 12 bases in the middle. The CDR3 totals 12 residues. The CDR3 DNA reads as TGTGCCACCAGTGCCGTGGGGGGGCCGCAGTATTTT. Its protein is CATSAVGGPQYF.

CDR3 residues: CASREWETQYF. DNA for the CDR3: TGTGCCAGCAGGGAGTGGGAGACCCAGTACTTC. The rearrangement joins TRBV6-5 to TRBJ2-5; D gene uncertain. The germline gives CDR1 MNHEY, CDR2 SVGAGI. CDR3 length: 11 amino acids. Deletions cut 6 bases from V and 5 bases from J, with 7 bases between.

This CDR3 is CASSPELPGTGAEQFF. CDR3 sequence (DNA): TGTGCCAGCAGCCCGGAACTACCGGGGACAGGGGCTGAGCAGTTCTTC. This rearrangement joins TRBV7-6 to TRBJ2-1, with 10 bases that match TRBD1. Germline V lookup: CDR1 SGHVS, CDR2 FNYEAQ. V trimming: 5 bases; J trimming: 9 bases; junction bases outside the gene matches: 13. CDR3 length: 16 residues.

This clone was recorded once. This chain links TRBV7-2 with TRBJ2-7; 7 bases map to TRBD1. With 3 bases clipped from V and 0 bases from J, the junction kept 14 bases outside the gene matches. This CDR3 has 18 residues. Germline V gene sequence: CDR1 SGHTA, CDR2 FQGNSA. The CDR3: CASSFFSITGDSSYEQYF. The CDR3 nucleotides read TGTGCCAGCAGCTTCTTCTCAATCACAGGGGACAGCTCCTACGAGCAGTACTTC.

The chain employs TRBV29-1 and TRBJ2-2; 12 nucleotides line up with TRBD2. The CDR3 is 18 amino acids. The germline V gene has CDR1 SQVTM and CDR2 ANQGSEA. After removal of 6 bases from V and 4 bases from J, the junction contained 15 bases not matched to a gene. The CDR3 region is CSVKLAGGPTLLTGELFF. The CDR3 DNA is TGCAGCGTCAAACTAGCGGGAGGTCCAACTTTACTCACCGGGGAGCTGTTTTTT.

The V gene is TRBV3-1 (or the pseudogene TRBV3-2), the J gene TRBJ1-1; D perhaps matches TRBD1 (5 bases). The germline V and J ends were trimmed by 2 bases and 5 bases, with 12 bases remaining between them. Germline CDR1 reads LGHDT; CDR2 reads YNNKEL (reference sequence). CDR3 length: 14 residues. The CDR3 nucleotides read TGTGCCAGCAGCCAACTCCGGGGGGGGACTGAAGCTTTCTTT. Translation gives CASSQLRGGTEAFF.

The chain couples TRBV1 to TRBJ2-1; the table gives TRBD2 as D, unverified against the DNA. TRBV1 is a documented pseudogene. The CDR3 sequence is 15 residues long. DNA of the CDR3: TGCACCAGCAGGGGTCCCGGGACTAGCGGCAATGAGCAGTTCTTC. Translation gives CTSRGPGTSGNEQFF.

V is TRBV7-9 and J is TRBJ2-1, with 7 nucleotides matching TRBD1. This CDR3 region has 15 residues. The V gene end was trimmed by 5 bases and the J gene end by 0 bases; junction bases not matched to a gene: 4. CDR1 is SEHNR and CDR2 is FQNEAQ in the germline V gene (reference sequence). The CDR3 sequence is CASSRRGSSYNEQFF. CDR3 DNA sequence: TGTGCCAGCAGCCGCAGGGGGAGCTCCTACAATGAGCAGTTCTTC.

The J gene is TRBJ2-1, the V gene TRBV5-1, with 7 bases matching TRBD1. The ends lost 2 bases at V and 0 bases at J; junction bases unmatched: 8. The CDR3 covers 17 residues. Germline CDR1 SGHRS, CDR2 YFSETQ. Here the CDR3 DNA reads TGCGCCAGCAGCTTTGCGAGACAGGGCCCCTCCTACAATGAGCAGTTCTTC. The encoded protein is CASSFARQGPSYNEQFF. Variable domain in full (rest from reference TRBV5-1 and TRBJ2-1): KAGVTQTPRYLIKTRGQQVTLSCSPISGHRSVSWYQQTPGQGLQFLFEYFSETQRNKGNFPGRFSGRQFSNSRSEMNVSTLELGDSALYLCASSFARQGPSYNEQFFGPGTRLTVL.

The rearrangement joins TRBV4-1 to TRBJ2-7; 9 nucleotides agree with TRBD1. The CDR3 is 15 residues long. The V segment lost 5 bases and the J segment 6 bases; nucleotides outside the gene matches: 11. Germline-derived CDR1 and CDR2 are MGHRA and YSYEKL. CDR3 nucleotide sequence: TGCGCCAGCAGCAAAGGGACAGGGCGGGCTTCCGAGCAGTACTTC. Its translation: CASSKGTGRASEQYF.

The chain carries TRBV6-5 and TRBJ1-1; D is undetermined. This CDR3 spans 15 amino acids. Germline lookup yields CDR1 MNHEY and CDR2 SVGAGI. V lost 7 bases to trimming and J lost 5 bases, with 20 bases between them. CDR3 amino acids: CASTQVWGGGTEAFF. In nucleotides, the CDR3 is TGTGCCAGCACCCAGGTGTGGGGAGGTGGGACTGAAGCTTTCTTT.